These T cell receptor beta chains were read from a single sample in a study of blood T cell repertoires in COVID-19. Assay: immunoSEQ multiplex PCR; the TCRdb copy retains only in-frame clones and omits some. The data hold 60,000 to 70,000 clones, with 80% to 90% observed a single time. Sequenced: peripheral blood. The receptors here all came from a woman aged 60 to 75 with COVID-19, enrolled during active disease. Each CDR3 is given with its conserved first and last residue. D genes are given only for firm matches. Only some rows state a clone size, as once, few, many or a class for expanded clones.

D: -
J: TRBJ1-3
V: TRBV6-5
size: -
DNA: TGTGCCAGCAGTTACCACATCTCTGGAAACACCATATATTTT
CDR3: CASSYHISGNTIYF

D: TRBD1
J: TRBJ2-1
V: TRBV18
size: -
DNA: TGTGCCAGCTCACCACCGACAGGGGATCGGGGCAATGAGCAGTTCTTC
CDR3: CASSPPTGDRGNEQFF

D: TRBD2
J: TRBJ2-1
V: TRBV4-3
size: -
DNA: TGCGCCAGCAGCCAAGATCTTGCGGGAGCCTACAATGAGCAGTTCTTC
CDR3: CASSQDLAGAYNEQFF

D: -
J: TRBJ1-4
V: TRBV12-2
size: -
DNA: TGTGCAAGTCGCTTTGGACAGCCTAATGAAAAACTGTTTTTT
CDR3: CASRFGQPNEKLFF

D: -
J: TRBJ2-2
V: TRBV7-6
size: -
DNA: TGTGCCAGCAGCCTCTCTCCCGCAGGGACGAACACCGGGGAGCTGTTTTTT
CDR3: CASSLSPAGTNTGELFF

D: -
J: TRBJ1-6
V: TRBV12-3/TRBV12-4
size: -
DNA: TGTGCCAGCAGTTCCTTGGGCGATTCACCCCTCCACTTT
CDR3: CASSSLGDSPLHF

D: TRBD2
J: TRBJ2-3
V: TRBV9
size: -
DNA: TGTGCCAGCAGCGTAGACCCGGGACTAGCGGGGGGCCGCACAGATACGCAGTATTTT
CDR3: CASSVDPGLAGGRTDTQYF

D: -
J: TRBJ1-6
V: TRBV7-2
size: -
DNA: TGTGCCAGCAGCCCACAGGAATTCTATAATTCACCCCTCCACTTT
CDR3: CASSPQEFYNSPLHF

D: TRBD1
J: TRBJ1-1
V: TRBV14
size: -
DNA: TGTGCCAGCAGCCAAGACCCAATGACAGGGGTGAACACTGAAGCTTTCTTT
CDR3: CASSQDPMTGVNTEAFF

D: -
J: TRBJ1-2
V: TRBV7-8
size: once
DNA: TGTGCCAGCAGCCGTACCCCCTTACAGGGTAACTATGGCTACACCTTC
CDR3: CASSRTPLQGNYGYTF

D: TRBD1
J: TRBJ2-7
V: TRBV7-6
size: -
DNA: TGTGCCAGCAGCTTAGGACAGGGAATTTCCTACGAGCAGTACTTC
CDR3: CASSLGQGISYEQYF

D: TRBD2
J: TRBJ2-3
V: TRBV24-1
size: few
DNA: TGTGCCACCAGTGAACCCATAGCGGGGTACACAGATACGCAGTATTTT
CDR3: CATSEPIAGYTDTQYF

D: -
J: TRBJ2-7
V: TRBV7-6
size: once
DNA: TGTGCCAGCAGCTTAACTGGAGACGAGCAGTACTTC
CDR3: CASSLTGDEQYF

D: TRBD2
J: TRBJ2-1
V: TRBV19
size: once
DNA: TGTGCCAGTAGTATAGGGGGGGGAGTCCAATACAATGAGCAGTTCTTC
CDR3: CASSIGGGVQYNEQFF

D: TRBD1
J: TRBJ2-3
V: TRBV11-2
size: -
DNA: TGTGCCAGCAGCTCGACGCGGACAGGGTGGACGGGAACAGATACGCAGTATTTT
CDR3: CASSSTRTGWTGTDTQYF

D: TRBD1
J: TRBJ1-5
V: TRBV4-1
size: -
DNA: TGCGCCAGCAGCCAAGGGGACAGGGGGCTTGGTGGCAATCAGCCCCAGCATTTT
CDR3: CASSQGDRGLGGNQPQHF

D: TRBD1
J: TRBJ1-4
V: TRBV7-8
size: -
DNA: TGTGCCAGCAGCTTCAGGGGGGAGGCAACTAATGAAAAACTGTTTTTT
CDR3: CASSFRGEATNEKLFF

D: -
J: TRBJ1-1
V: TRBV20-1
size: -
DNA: TGCAGTGCGAGTAAGCGTCAGGCTTTCTTT
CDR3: CSASKRQAFF

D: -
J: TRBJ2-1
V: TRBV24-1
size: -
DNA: TGTGCCACCAGTGACTTTGACAATGAGCAGTTCTTC
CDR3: CATSDFDNEQFF

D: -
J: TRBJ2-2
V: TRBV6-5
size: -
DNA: TGTGCCAGCAGTTTAGTATTCCCTTACACCGGGGAGCTGTTTTTT
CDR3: CASSLVFPYTGELFF

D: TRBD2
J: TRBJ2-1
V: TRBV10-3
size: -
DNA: TGTGCCATCGGGGGGACTACCGCGGGCACCAATGAGCAGTTCTTC
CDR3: CAIGGTTAGTNEQFF

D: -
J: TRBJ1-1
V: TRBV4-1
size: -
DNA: TGCGCCAGCAGCCAAGAGGCGGCGAACACTGAAGCTTTCTTT
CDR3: CASSQEAANTEAFF